Shown below are 18 T cell receptor beta chains from a single sample sequenced in a study of human T cells and chemical hapten exposure. Time point denoted: patch test 1, 2 weeks after DPC sensitization. The sample's treatment: therapeutic diphenylcyclopropenone sensitization with weekly scalp DPC. TCRdb fed the RACE reads into MiXCR, producing one record per CDR3 protein. The sample holds about 120,000 distinct CDR3 sequences, roughly 13% seen once. Sequences were derived from whole blood, sampled in connection with sensitization to the hapten diphenylcyclopropenone (DPC). Receptor source: a man younger than 35 with alopecia areata. Some clones in this sample may be carry-over from other donors' samples.

This clonotype was counted between two and nine times. The V call is TRBV4-1, the J call TRBJ1-5; maybe TRBD1 (6 bases). Germline CDR1 and CDR2: MGHRA and YSYEKL. The V and J ends lost 4 bases and 5 bases respectively, with 12 bases between them. The CDR3 length is 14 residues. This CDR3 reads CASSRDTSDQPQHF. The CDR3, as DNA: TGCGCCAGCAGCCGGGACACCTCTGATCAGCCCCAGCATTTT.

In this sample, this clonotype turned up a few times. The V call is TRBV21-1, the J call TRBJ1-2. TRBV21-1 is deemed a pseudogene. This CDR3 contains 9 residues. The CDR3 DNA reads as TGTGCCAGCAGCAAAGGTGTGACCTTC. This sequence encodes CASSKGVTF.

The chain uses TRBV7-2 and TRBJ2-3; 10 bases agree with TRBD2. J gave up 3 bases and V 1 base, and 10 bases lay outside the gene matches. Germline V gene lookup returns CDR1 SGHTA and CDR2 FQGNSA. This CDR3 comprises 18 residues. The CDR3, as DNA: TGTGCCAGCAGCTTAGAGGGAGCGGGGGGGCTAAGAACAGATACGCAGTATTTT. Amino acids: CASSLEGAGGLRTDTQYF. Based on the CDR3 plus reference TRBV7-2 and TRBJ2-3, the full variable domain is GAGVSQSPSNKVTEKGKDVELRCDPISGHTALYWYRQSLGQGLEFLIYFQGNSAPDKSGLPSDRFSAERTGGSVSTLTIQRTQQEDSAVYLCASSLEGAGGLRTDTQYFGPGTRLTVL.

In its sample, this clonotype was seen a few times. This rearrangement joins TRBV20-1 to TRBJ1-2, with D maybe TRBD1 (5 bases). This CDR3 contains 16 residues. The ends were cut back, 0 bases at V and 2 bases at J, with 16 bases in the middle. CDR1 is DFQATT and CDR2 is SNEGSKA in the germline V gene (reference sequence). As DNA, the CDR3 is TGCAGTGCTAGAGATCCAACCTCCGGGACGAACTATGGCTACACCTTC. Its protein is CSARDPTSGTNYGYTF.

This chain uses TRBV11-2 with TRBJ2-5; maybe TRBD1 (5 bases). Germline values: CDR1 SGHAT, CDR2 FQNNGV. This CDR3 comprises 15 residues. Trimming shortened V by 2 bases and J by 5 bases, and 15 bases separated the two germline ends. The CDR3 DNA reads TGTGCCAGCAGCTTATGGGGCAGGGCACAGGAGACCCAGTACTTC. Translation gives CASSLWGRAQETQYF.

This rearrangement joins TRBV4-3 to TRBJ2-2; 7 nucleotides agree with TRBD1. Germline trimming cut 4 bases from V and 3 bases from J; bases unmatched to any gene: 8. Germline loops: CDR1 LGHNA, CDR2 YSLEER. The CDR3 runs to 16 residues. The CDR3 sequence is CASSPLFQGDTGELFF. CDR3 DNA: TGCGCCAGCAGCCCCCTCTTCCAGGGGGACACCGGGGAGCTGTTTTTT.

V gene TRBV3-1 combines with J gene TRBJ2-7, with D unclear. V was shortened by 1 base and J by 2 bases, with 6 bases between the two germline ends. Germline V lookup: CDR1 LGHDT, CDR2 YNNKEL (reference sequence). This CDR3 has 13 amino acids. Written as DNA, the CDR3 is TGTGCCAGCAGCCAAGTCCCAACCTACGAGCAGTACGTC. It is translated as CASSQVPTYEQYV.

This chain connects TRBV27 to TRBJ1-5; D remains ambiguous. Trimming cost V 4 bases and J 3 bases, with 4 bases left between them. CDR1 is MNHEY and CDR2 is SMNVEV in the germline V gene (reference sequence). CDR3 size: 12 residues. CDR3: CASSSINQPQHF. The DNA of the CDR3 is TGTGCCAGCAGTTCAATCAATCAGCCCCAGCATTTT.

This clonotype showed up just a few times. This rearrangement joins TRBV7-2 to TRBJ2-1, with 11 bases lining up with TRBD2. Germline-derived CDR1 and CDR2 are SGHTA and FQGNSA. V lost 8 bases and J lost 2; bases outside the gene matches: 14. CDR3 length: 18 amino acids. CDR3 residues: CASPPTASSGGTYNEQFF. The CDR3 DNA follows: TGTGCCAGCCCTCCGACCGCGTCTAGCGGGGGGACCTACAATGAGCAGTTCTTC.

The gene calls are TRBV7-2 and TRBJ2-3; 7 nucleotides agree with TRBD1. V lost 5 bases, J lost 4 bases, and 15 bases stayed unmatched. This CDR3 region has 17 residues. CDR1 SGHTA and CDR2 FQGNSA come from the germline V gene. The CDR3 loop reads CASSAQEGAKTPDTQYF. Here the CDR3 DNA reads TGTGCCAGCAGCGCTCAAGAGGGGGCAAAAACACCAGATACGCAGTATTTT.

The rearrangement uses TRBV20-1 and TRBJ1-5, with 9 bases that match TRBD1. CDR3 length: 14 residues. The V gene end was trimmed by 5 bases and the J gene end by 5 bases; junction bases not matched to a gene: 7. Per the germline V gene, CDR1 is DFQATT and CDR2 is SNEGSKA (reference sequence). CDR3 DNA sequence: TGCAGTGCTTTAACAGGGGGCCTTGATCAGCCCCAGCATTTT. Translating it yields CSALTGGLDQPQHF.

This clonotype was seen repeatedly, ten times or more. The CDR3 here is CASSYFREEEYEQYF. The CDR3 DNA sequence: TGTGCCAGCAGTTATTTTAGGGAGGAGGAGTACGAGCAGTACTTC. The J gene is TRBJ2-7, the V gene TRBV6-5; D is possibly TRBD2 (6 bases). The V gene's germline CDR1 is MNHEY and CDR2 SVGAGI. The CDR3 consists of 15 residues. Trimming removed 3 bases at V and 4 bases at J, with 16 bases between.

The chain joins TRBV10-2 to TRBJ2-7, with TRBD1 matching 11 bases. The length of the CDR3 is 17 residues. CDR1 and CDR2 (germline): WSHSY, SAAADI. V was clipped by 5 bases and J by 2 bases; unmatched bases: 11. CDR3 sequence (DNA): TGCGCCAGCAGTTCGGTTCCCGGGGACAGGGGGACCTACGAGCAGTACGTC. Its protein product is CASSSVPGDRGTYEQYV.

This clonotype has just a few counts. The chain recombines TRBV20-1 with TRBJ2-3; D unresolved. Between the trimmed V and J ends, which lost 6 bases and 2 bases, there was a span of 18 bases. The CDR3 length is 15 residues. CDR1 and CDR2 (germline): DFQATT, SNEGSKA (reference sequence). DNA for the CDR3: TGCAGTGCCCAGACCCCGGCGGCCCTCACAGATACGCAGTATTTT. This translates into CSAQTPAALTDTQYF.

There are many counts of this clonotype. This sequence joins TRBV6-2 or TRBV6-3 and TRBJ2-5; TRBD1 matches 7 bases. The CDR3 length is 17 residues. Trimming removed 0 bases from V and 5 bases from J; junction bases left unmatched: 12. From germline, CDR1 is MNHEY and CDR2 SVGEGT. Here the CDR3 DNA reads TGTGCCAGCAGTTACTCTCTGGTGCACAGGGGCGTTGAGACCCAGTACTTC. Its translation is CASSYSLVHRGVETQYF.

The V gene is TRBV20-1, the J gene TRBJ2-1; 7 bases map to TRBD1. The V gene's germline CDR1 is DFQATT and CDR2 SNEGSKA (reference sequence). CDR3 length: 18 residues. V was clipped by 3 bases and J by 1 base; unmatched bases: 15. CDR3 sequence (DNA): TGCAGTGCTAGGCGTGTCCCGCAGGGGGAAGGATCCTACAATGAGCAGTTCTTC. Protein: CSARRVPQGEGSYNEQFF.

This clonotype has a handful of counts. V and J are TRBV7-3 and TRBJ1-1; TRBD1 might be the D (5 bases). The ends were cut back, 5 bases at V and 0 bases at J, with 10 bases in the middle. This CDR3 contains 14 residues. Germline V gene sequence: CDR1 SGHTA, CDR2 FQGTGA. The CDR3 loop is CASSQGRMNTEAFF. The CDR3 nucleotides are TGTGCCAGCAGCCAGGGACGGATGAACACTGAAGCTTTCTTT.

This clonotype was seen a handful of times. This chain joins TRBV20-1 and TRBJ2-7, with 11 nucleotides matching TRBD1. The ends lost 4 bases at V and 0 bases at J; junction bases unmatched: 5. The CDR3 extends over 15 amino acids. CDR1 is DFQATT, CDR2 SNEGSKA, per germline (reference sequence). The CDR3 coding sequence is TGCAGTGCTACCGGACAGGGGGCCAACTCCTACGAGCAGTACTTC. Its translation is CSATGQGANSYEQYF.